The 20 T cell receptor beta chains in this list originate from one sample, sequenced in a study of cytomegalovirus exposure and HLA in healthy donors (dated by TCRdb to 2016 to 2017). Libraries came from the immunoSEQ multiplex PCR assay. The multiplex PCR relied on a mix of 60 forward primers for TCR Vbeta segments and 13 reverse primers for TCR Jbeta segments. TCRdb took over this immuneACCESS table, retaining in-frame rearrangements with V and J assigned. Such tables are incomplete; in checked studies, under half of the missing clones stem from an unresolved V gene, and the remainder is unexplained. This sample gives 160,000 or so clones in total; roughly 85% of them show up just once. Jointly, the top ten make up about 9.1% of the sample. Sequencing was done on a sample of PBMCs. Receptors originate from a man aged 18 to 29 in good health and CMV-seropositive.

The V call is TRBV6-6, the J call TRBJ2-5; no clear D gene. This CDR3 contains 14 residues. V was clipped by 1 base and J by 2 bases, with 8 bases between them. Per the germline V gene, CDR1 is MNHNY and CDR2 is SVGAGI (reference sequence). CDR3 sequence (DNA): TGTGCCAGCAGTTACTTCTCAGGTCAAGAGACCCAGTACTTC. Translating gives CASSYFSGQETQYF.

The V and J genes are TRBV5-1 and TRBJ2-5, with D tentatively TRBD1 (5 bases). The length of the CDR3 is 14 residues. Germline lookup yields CDR1 SGHRS and CDR2 YFSETQ. V was clipped by 0 bases and J by 2 bases, with 8 bases between them. The CDR3 here is CASSLVGRQETQYF. The CDR3 DNA reads TGCGCCAGCAGCTTGGTGGGGCGGCAAGAGACCCAGTACTTC.

This rearrangement joins TRBV11-1 to TRBJ2-3; 9 bases are shared with TRBD1. There are 16 residues in the CDR3. The junction had 6 bases not matched to a gene; V was cut back by 3 bases and J by 2 bases. Germline-derived CDR1 and CDR2 are SGHAT and FQDESV (reference sequence). The CDR3 region is CASSLGQGIFTDTQYF. The CDR3 nucleotides are TGTGCCAGCAGCTTGGGACAGGGTATCTTCACAGATACGCAGTATTTT. Full variable domain (missing parts from reference TRBV11-1 and TRBJ2-3): EAEVAQSPRYKITEKSQAVAFWCDPISGHATLYWYRQILGQGPELLVQFQDESVVDDSQLPKDRFSAERLKGVDSTLKIQPAELGDSAMYLCASSLGQGIFTDTQYFGPGTRLTVL.

The chain recombines TRBV27 with TRBJ2-7; maybe TRBD1 (6 bases). The CDR3 has 15 residues. Germline V lookup: CDR1 MNHEY, CDR2 SMNVEV (reference sequence). V was clipped by 4 bases and J by 5 bases, with 18 bases between them. CDR3 sequence: CASSSELTGSHEQYF. For the CDR3, the DNA is TGTGCCAGCAGTTCAGAATTAACAGGGTCCCACGAGCAGTACTTC.

This clone occurred once. The chain joins TRBV7-9 to TRBJ1-1; 7 nucleotides agree with TRBD1. V was clipped by 5 bases and J by 6 bases; unmatched bases: 6. Germline V gene sequence: CDR1 SEHNR, CDR2 FQNEAQ (reference sequence). CDR3 length equals 13 residues. The CDR3 here is CASSRQGDAEAFF. The CDR3 DNA sequence: TGTGCCAGCAGCAGACAGGGCGACGCTGAAGCTTTCTTT.

This clone was seen once. The same CDR3 arises from other DNA sequences in this sample as well. The rearrangement joins TRBV7-2 to TRBJ2-7, with D possibly TRBD2 on 7 matching bases. Germline lookup yields CDR1 SGHTA and CDR2 FQGNSA. The CDR3 has 14 amino acids. V was cut by 3 bases and J by 2 bases, with 11 bases left in between. The CDR3 nucleotides read TGTGCCAGCAGCTTTGGGGGGGGGCCCTACGAGCAGTACTTC. It translates to CASSFGGGPYEQYF.

The V gene is TRBV7-2, the J gene TRBJ1-2; 7 bases are a match to TRBD1. V trimming: 2 bases; J trimming: 3 bases; junction bases outside the gene matches: 15. The length of the CDR3 is 18 residues. The germline CDR1 and CDR2 sequences are SGHTA and FQGNSA. This CDR3 reads CASSLWGLTGVFDYGYTF. CDR3 nucleotide sequence: TGTGCCAGCAGCTTATGGGGGTTAACAGGGGTCTTTGACTATGGCTACACCTTC.

This chain joins TRBV7-3 and TRBJ1-3, with D maybe TRBD1 (6 bases). The germline CDR1 and CDR2 sequences are SGHTA and FQGTGA. The CDR3 has 18 amino acids. The V gene lost 2 bases and the J gene lost 0 bases, with 17 bases spanning the gap. CDR3 sequence (DNA): TGTGCCAGCAGCTTAGGGCCCAGGGGCTCACCCTCTGGAAACACCATATATTTT. Its protein is CASSLGPRGSPSGNTIYF. The whole variable domain, remainder taken from reference TRBV7-3 and TRBJ1-3, is GAGVSQTPSNKVTEKGKYVELRCDPISGHTALYWYRQSLGQGPEFLIYFQGTGAADDSGLPNDRFFAVRPEGSVSTLKIQRTERGDSAVYLCASSLGPRGSPSGNTIYFGEGSWLTVV.

This chain joins TRBV5-1 and TRBJ1-1, with TRBD1 identical over 7 bases. The CDR3 has 16 residues. The junction had 12 bases not matched to a gene; V was cut back by 3 bases and J by 4 bases. CDR1 and CDR2 from the germline V gene are SGHRS and YFSETQ. CDR3 bases: TGCGCCAGCAGCTCTGGGGACAGCTCGGCCTTCACTGAAGCTTTCTTT. Encoded protein: CASSSGDSSAFTEAFF.

This sequence joins TRBV5-1 and TRBJ1-1, with 7 bases aligning to TRBD1. The CDR3 sequence is 13 residues long. With 7 bases clipped from V and 4 bases from J, the junction kept 7 bases outside the gene matches. Looked up from germline, CDR1 is SGHRS and CDR2 is YFSETQ. In nucleotides, the CDR3 is TGCGCCAGCTCGAAGGGGGCCGGCACTGAAGCTTTCTTT. This gives the protein CASSKGAGTEAFF.

The V call is TRBV29-1, the J call TRBJ1-2, with D uncertain. V shed 6 bases and J shed 8 bases, with 13 bases lying between them. Germline loops: CDR1 SQVTM, CDR2 ANQGSEA. The CDR3 length is 11 residues. CDR3 DNA sequence: TGCAGCGTCCCCGGGGAGGCGGGCTACACCTTC. This gives the protein CSVPGEAGYTF.

This clone has just a few counts. The chain uses TRBV7-8 and TRBJ2-7; tentative D call: TRBD1 (6 bases). The CDR3 extends over 15 amino acids. CDR1 and CDR2 from the germline V gene are SGHVS and FQNEAQ. Trimming took 5 bases from V and 5 from J, leaving 19 bases between them. The CDR3 region is CASSPGPQGINEQYF. The CDR3 region has the DNA TGTGCCAGCAGCCCGGGGCCCCAGGGGATCAACGAGCAGTACTTC.

The V call is TRBV7-6, the J call TRBJ2-1; the match to TRBD2 covers 10 bases. Germline loops: CDR1 SGHVS, CDR2 FNYEAQ. The CDR3 loop spans 16 amino acids. The V gene end was trimmed by 1 base and the J gene end by 8 bases; junction bases not matched to a gene: 8. The CDR3 DNA reads as TGTGCCAGCAGCTTAGTAGTTAGCGGGAGGTTTGATGAGCAGTTCTTC. Encoded protein: CASSLVVSGRFDEQFF.

The chain recombines TRBV10-1 with TRBJ2-3; D gene unclear. Per the germline V gene, CDR1 is WNHNN and CDR2 is SYGVQD (reference sequence). This CDR3 has 13 amino acids. Trimming left V 6 bases short and J 2 bases short, with 9 bases between. DNA of the CDR3: TGCGCCAGCAGGTCGTCTAACACAGATACGCAGTATTTT. Its translation is CASRSSNTDTQYF.

The rearrangement joins TRBV19 to TRBJ1-5; D unclear. Trimming removed 7 bases from V and 5 bases from J, with 9 bases in between. The CDR3 spans 12 residues. The germline V gene encodes CDR1 LNHDA and CDR2 SQIVND (reference sequence). The DNA of the CDR3 is TGTGCCAGTATGCGTAATGATCAGCCCCAGCATTTT. Encoded protein: CASMRNDQPQHF.

The chain links TRBV10-3 to TRBJ2-7, with TRBD1 as a possible D gene (5 bases). CDR1 ENHRY and CDR2 SYGVKD come from the germline V gene. This CDR3 is built from 14 residues. V was cut by 3 bases and J by 4 bases, with 13 bases left in between. The CDR3 DNA follows: TGTGCCATCAGTGAACAACGACAGTTTTACGAGCAGTACTTC. It translates to CAISEQRQFYEQYF.

V and J are TRBV7-6 and TRBJ2-1, with a tentative D call TRBD2 (7 bases). This CDR3 is 17 amino acids long. Trimming left V 5 bases short and J 8 bases short, with 25 bases between. Germline V CDR1 and CDR2: SGHVS, FNYEAQ. CDR3 nucleotides: TGTGCCAGCAGCCCGTTGGGGTGGGGGGGCGTTAGTCATGAGCAGTTCTTC. This translates into CASSPLGWGGVSHEQFF.

The chain has TRBV25-1 and TRBJ1-3, with D possibly matching TRBD1 (6 bases). Trimming stripped 4 bases from V and 0 bases from J, with 10 bases between. This CDR3 is 15 amino acids long. Germline values: CDR1 MGHDK, CDR2 SYGVNS. For the CDR3, the DNA is TGTGCCAGCAGTGCCGCGGGGGCCTCTGGAAACACCATATATTTT. Protein sequence: CASSAAGASGNTIYF.

This chain links TRBV5-6 with TRBJ1-1; D possibly corresponds to TRBD1 (6 bases). From germline, CDR1 is SGHDT and CDR2 YYEEEE. The CDR3 extends over 13 amino acids. V shed 0 bases and J shed 7 bases, with 10 bases lying between them. The DNA for the CDR3 is TGTGCCAGCAGCTTGGCCGGACAGTATGAAGCTTTCTTT. It is translated as CASSLAGQYEAFF.

The chain joins TRBV19 to TRBJ2-7; the match to TRBD1 covers 9 bases. The CDR3 runs to 15 residues. V gave up 10 bases and J gave up 0 bases; unmatched junction bases: 10. Germline loops: CDR1 LNHDA, CDR2 SQIVND (reference sequence). DNA for the CDR3: TGTGCCACCACTCCGGGACAGGGAGGCTCCTACGAGCAGTACTTC. Amino acid sequence: CATTPGQGGSYEQYF.